This TCR beta chain was observed in a study of cytomegalovirus exposure and HLA in healthy donors. PCR involved 60 Vbeta and 13 Jbeta primers. Sequenced by immunoSEQ multiplex PCR; TCRdb stores in-frame clones only, minus some. The sample has some 77,000 clones, around three quarters seen once. The CDR3 is made up of 14 amino acids. CDR1 is ENHRY, CDR2 SYGVKD, per germline. Germline trimming cut 4 bases from V and 5 bases from J; bases unmatched to any gene: 6. Study-wide results and limits: Beyond CMV serostatus, there was no information to go on about immune exposure. There were about 160 TCR beta chains listed as cytomegalovirus-associated. The classifier reportedly diagnosed cytomegalovirus status with high sensitivity and specificity.

To note about this clone: Its antigen remains unidentified.

This clonotype was sampled from a woman aged 40 to 50 in good health and CMV-seropositive. Sequencing input: PBMCs. V gene TRBV10-3 combines with J gene TRBJ2-5; 8 positions match TRBD1. CDR3 nucleotide sequence: TGTGCCATCAGTGGCTTGGACAGGGAGGAGACCCAGTACTTC. Translation gives CAISGLDREETQYF.